This TCR beta chain originates from a study of cytomegalovirus exposure and HLA in healthy donors. Germline CDR1 and CDR2: SGDLS and YYNGEE. The V end lost 0 bases, the J end lost 6 bases, and 10 bases lay between the germline ends. The CDR3 has 14 residues. This clone has more than one count but fewer than ten. The study ran its PCR with 60 Vbeta and 13 Jbeta primers. Clones were sequenced by immunoSEQ multiplex PCR, and TCRdb holds only the in-frame ones, with some missing. The table shows about 200,000 clones, with roughly four fifths occurring only once. The sequenced sample was PBMCs. This rearrangement joins TRBV9 to TRBJ1-5; no reliable D call. This receptor was taken from a young man in good health and CMV-seronegative. The chain's CDR3 is CASSVDGETQPQHF. In DNA, the CDR3 is TGTGCCAGCAGCGTAGACGGGGAAACTCAGCCCCAGCATTTT.